This entry describes one T cell receptor (beta chain). The data originate from a study of blood T cell repertoires in COVID-19. Study-level information: The study drew acute and convalescent COVID-19 samples from the United States, Italy and Spain. From T cells, B-cell-depleted T cells, or PBMCs came the material, which was cDNA or gDNA.

Germline CDR1 SGDLS, CDR2 YYNGEE. V dropped 3 bases and J dropped 4 bases, with 19 bases sitting between them. This CDR3 region has 16 residues. Data came from immunoSEQ multiplex PCR; TCRdb stores just in-frame clones and leaves some out. The sample lists under 250,000 clones; roughly 81% were seen once. This chain connects TRBV9 to TRBJ1-2; weak D call: TRBD1 (6 bases). The sample consisted of peripheral blood. The TCR was taken from a woman between 45 and 60 years old with active or convalescent COVID-19. The CDR3 nucleotides read TGTGCCAGCAGCGAACCCCACACGGGACATCCCTATGGCTACACCTTC. Protein sequence: CASSEPHTGHPYGYTF.